Here is one T cell receptor beta chain with its context. The specificity of this receptor is unknown. Within one base of it there is no much larger clone, and no base qualities were kept. The data stem from a study of radiotherapy plus CTLA-4 blockade in lung cancer (dated by TCRdb to the late 2010s). About the full investigation: Objective responses were observed in 18% of enrolled patients, and disease control was achieved in roughly 30%. What the study reported, not specific to this receptor: Increased serum interferon-beta after radiation, together with early dynamic changes in blood T cell clones, were reported to be the strongest predictors of response. After treatment with radiotherapy and ipilimumab, TCR clones that originated in tumors expanded in peripheral blood.

Trimming takes 7 bases from V and 2 bases from J, and the germline ends sit 18 bases apart. Its CDR3 holds 15 amino acids, cysteine through phenylalanine. The DNA shown is the 45-base CDR3, in frame from base 1. For CDR1 and CDR2, the germline V gene lists SNHLY and FYNNEI. Receptor libraries were prepared by the immunoSEQ multiplex PCR assay. As stored in TCRdb, this immuneACCESS dataset retains in-frame rearrangements with V and J assigned. A fraction of the clones does not appear; measured against another copy, unresolved V genes explain less than half of the discrepancy, and the remainder lacks a known reason. In this sample the table shows 25,000 to 35,000 clones, roughly 77% of which occur a single time. The top ten constitute about 22% of the sample. Focal radiation therapy combined with CTLA-4 blockade (ipilimumab) was tested in patients with chemo-refractory metastatic non-small-cell lung cancer.

Sequences were derived from peripheral blood, sampled from a patient treated with radiotherapy plus ipilimumab. The chain links TRBV2 with TRBJ2-7; TRBD2 is a weak D gene call, 7 bases matching. The sequence was collected from a human donor with non-small cell lung cancer that progressed on radiotherapy plus ipilimumab. This receptor carries the CDR3 CASKGATGGPYEQYF. The DNA reads TGTGCCAGCAAAGGGGCTACCGGGGGGCCCTACGAGCAGTACTTC.